A single T cell receptor beta chain is shown here with its context. This clonotype was found a few times. Its antigen is not yet known. There are no base qualities to consult, and no much larger clone falls within one base. Lymph node samples came from the axillary draining lymph nodes of breast cancer patients. Sequencing was carried out with an Illumina HiSeq 2000. Multiplex PCR amplification was used to build the TCR beta chain libraries. The amplified TCR beta chain products were analyzed by high-throughput sequencing. TCRdb itself trimmed the public reads at Q25 with fastp, ran MiXCR and retained productive beta chains. Merged by CDR3 protein, the rows form single entries marked with the most common genes and DNA. The sample has under 300,000 distinct CDR3 sequences on record, less than 35% of them singletons. The ten largest make up 3% to 4% of the sample. The data are from a study of breast tumors, draining lymph nodes, adjacent tissues (dated by TCRdb to 2016 to 2017). Turning to the overall study: Breast cancer patients provided tumor, adjacent nontumor tissue and axillary lymph nodes, and the study compared the TCR beta repertoires across these three sources. The study was designed to assess the relationships and possible T-cell exchange between tumor, surrounding tissue and draining lymph node repertoires in human breast cancer. The study at large found these results: T-cell repertoire diversity in tumors was found to be lower than in lymph nodes but higher than in nontumor tissue, and preferential V and J gene usage was observed. The conclusion that tumor T cells originate in lymph nodes was framed as consistent with a hypothesis rather than directly demonstrated. The data were judged consistent with most tumor T cells deriving from the lymph node and then expanding within tumor tissue. Tumor and nontumor tissue repertoires were found to be significantly more similar in luminal-like than in basal-like breast cancer.

The CDR3 starts with the cysteine, ends with the phenylalanine, and has 16 residues. This entry keeps only the CDR3 DNA: 48 bases, framed from base 1. The germline V gene supplies CDR1 MDHEN and CDR2 SYDVKM. V gives up 5 bases and J gives up 5 bases, and the segment between their germline ends measures 22 bases. Sequences were obtained from axillary lymph node tissue. The source is a female donor with breast cancer. Some clones in this sample may be carry-over from other donors' samples. This chain is built from TRBV28 and TRBJ2-7; the D element could tentatively be TRBD1 or TRBD2, as 5 bases agree for each. The CDR3 in this case is CASSRGRDLVRNEQYF. Here is the DNA: TGTGCCAGCAGTAGGGGCCGGGACCTAGTGAGGAACGAGCAGTACTTC.